The T cell receptor beta chain described here comes from a study of blood T cells in healthy people across ages. Findings and limits, study-wide: Getting older went along with TCR beta diversity per million T cells dropping roughly linearly.

V shed 6 bases and J shed 8 bases, with 19 bases lying between them. CDR1 is SQVTM, CDR2 ANQGSEA, per germline. The CDR3 has 13 residues. This clonotype has only a few counts. Antigen specificity is unknown. Every donor gave ten milliliters of peripheral blood. Together with a sample-barcoded 5' primer, a J-beta primer mix was included in a second PCR lasting roughly 6 to 12 cycles. TCRdb passed the 5' RACE reads through MiXCR, listing each CDR3 protein once. The sample lists 1.2 million to 1.5 million distinct CDR3 sequences; 42% were seen once. This TCR derives from a woman aged 18-30 years in good health. Sequencing input: blood. The chain employs TRBV29-1 and TRBJ1-2, with TRBD1 as a possible D gene (5 bases). The DNA for the CDR3 is TGCAGCGTCGCTATTCAGGGAACGTGGGGCTACACCTTC. Protein product: CSVAIQGTWGYTF.